The source of this TCR beta chain is a study of neurological immune-mediated disorders. TCRdb independently ran MiXCR on the 5' RACE reads; one entry per CDR3 protein. The data hold about 74,000 distinct CDR3 sequences, with around 5.2% observed a single time. The CDR3 is made up of 15 amino acids. CDR1 is SGHRS, CDR2 YFSETQ, per germline. Trimming pared 0 bases from V and 2 bases from J, leaving 9 bases between. This clonotype was detected many times. The sequence came from a man between 18 and 29 years old with multiple sclerosis. The V call is TRBV5-1, the J call TRBJ2-1; D may match TRBD1 or TRBD2 (5 bases each). The sample consisted of PBMCs. CDR3 amino acids: CASSLGDLTYNEQFF. The CDR3 nucleotides are TGCGCCAGCAGCTTGGGGGACCTAACCTACAATGAGCAGTTCTTC.